A single sample gave rise to the 3 T cell receptor beta chains below, sequenced in a study of regulatory T cells in long-lasting Graves disease. Relying on iRepertoire HTBI primers and Arm-PCR of CDR3 regions, the team built TCR beta libraries. MiXCR, run by TCRdb on the multiplex PCR reads, gives a single entry per CDR3 protein. Of about 290,000 distinct CDR3 sequences listed, more than 20% are singletons. Time point reported: persistent/refractory GD, antithyroid drugs over 5 years with positive TRAb. RNA isolated from PBMCs was used to make the TCR library. The input for sequencing was peripheral blood mononuclear cells (PBMCs), taken when the disease was refractory, from a patient treated with antithyroid drugs. The receptors derive from a female donor with Graves disease.

This clonotype was picked up many times. The chain couples TRBV12-3 or TRBV12-4 to TRBJ1-5; 7 nucleotides align to TRBD1. This CDR3 contains 13 residues. Losses at the gene ends were 5 bases for V and 9 bases for J; bases not matched to a gene: 7. The CDR3 coding sequence is TGTGCCAGCAGTCGGGACAGATATGGGCCCCAGCATTTT. It yields the protein CASSRDRYGPQHF.

This rearrangement joins TRBV30 to TRBJ1-2; D gene unclear. The CDR3 length is 13 residues. Trimming took 0 bases from V and 6 from J, leaving 11 bases between them. Germline V gene lookup returns CDR1 GTSNPN and CDR2 SVGIG (reference sequence). CDR3 DNA sequence: TGTGCCTGGAGTGTAGGGCCCCGACATGGCTACACCTTC. It is translated as CAWSVGPRHGYTF.

This clonotype was counted at least ten times. The genes are TRBV11-1 and TRBJ2-1; D possibly uses TRBD1 or TRBD2 (5 bases each). Trimming removed 4 bases at V and 8 bases at J, with 9 bases between. CDR1 is SGHAT, CDR2 FQDESV, per germline (reference sequence). This CDR3 spans 12 amino acids. In DNA, the CDR3 is TGTGCCAGCAGCTCTGAGGGGTATGAGCAGTTCTTC. It is translated as CASSSEGYEQFF. Full variable domain (rest looked up from reference TRBV11-1 and TRBJ2-1): EAEVAQSPRYKITEKSQAVAFWCDPISGHATLYWYRQILGQGPELLVQFQDESVVDDSQLPKDRFSAERLKGVDSTLKIQPAELGDSAMYLCASSSEGYEQFFGPGTRLTVL.